This paragraph reports one TCR beta chain. This record comes from a study of T cells expressing NK-cell markers. CDR1 and CDR2 from the germline V gene are LNHDA and SQIVND (reference sequence). The CDR3 consists of 13 residues. TCRdb derives one entry per CDR3 protein from the 5' RACE reads, leaving out DNA. The sample yields about 450,000 distinct CDR3 sequences, of which the top ten take up approximately 6.8%. Sequenced input: blood T cells: a sorted CD56 or NKG2C T cell subset, CD4+ or CD8+ T cells, or bulk PBMC T cells (not recorded which). The TCR sequence derives from a woman aged 18 to 75 in good health. V usage is TRBV19 and J usage is TRBJ1-2; TCRdb returns TRBD1, unconfirmable since there is no DNA. This chain's CDR3 is CASKDRGLWGYTF.